This TCR beta chain was identified in a study of blood T cell repertoires in COVID-19. As for the study in general: Sites across the United States, Italy and Spain contributed samples from acute and convalescent COVID-19.

CDR1 MNHEY and CDR2 SVGAGI come from the germline V gene. V gave up 5 bases and J gave up 7 bases, with 17 bases separating them. The CDR3 spans 15 residues. In the authors' methods: How many nucleated cells were present was estimated from reference gene primer amplification. Some clones are missing from TCRdb's copy, which holds only in-frame ones; the method was immunoSEQ multiplex PCR. The DNA was the basis for D and trimming; V, J and clone size are from that table. The sample contains 360,000 or so clones, 75% to 90% of which appear only once. Individuals aged about 18 to 89 years were recruited from some 26 US areas. Donors in Cohort 3 who had recovered were those with two negative PCRs, healthcare professional clearance, or resolution of their symptoms.

This chain connects TRBV6-5 to TRBJ1-4; D gene ambiguous. The sequenced material came from PBMCs or T cells enriched from blood (not recorded which). This clonotype was sampled from a woman between 45 and 60 years old who had recovered from COVID-19. CDR3 protein: CASSPGLGWGEKLFF. The CDR3 nucleotides are TGTGCCAGCAGTCCAGGACTAGGGTGGGGTGAAAAACTGTTTTTT.